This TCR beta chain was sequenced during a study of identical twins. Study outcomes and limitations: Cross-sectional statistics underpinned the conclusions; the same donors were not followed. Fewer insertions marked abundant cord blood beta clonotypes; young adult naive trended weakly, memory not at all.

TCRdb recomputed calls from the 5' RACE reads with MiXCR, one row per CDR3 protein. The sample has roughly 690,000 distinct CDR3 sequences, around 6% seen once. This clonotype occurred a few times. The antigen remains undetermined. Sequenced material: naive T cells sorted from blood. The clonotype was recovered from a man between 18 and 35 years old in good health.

Written as DNA, the CDR3 is TGTGCCACCAGCGGATTCCAAGAGACCCAGTACTTC. Its protein product is CATSGFQETQYF. The rearrangement links TRBV15 to TRBJ2-5; no definite D call. This CDR3 is built from 12 residues. Germline V gene sequence: CDR1 LNHNV, CDR2 YYDKDF (reference sequence). The V end was cut by 5 bases, the J end by 1 base, with 5 bases between.